This record covers a single T cell receptor (beta chain). The antigen remains undetermined. Its ends do not fully match the called genes, so a read error is possible. This CDR3 comprises 13 residues. The V gene's germline CDR1 is MNHEY and CDR2 SMNVEV (reference sequence). This specimen belongs to a study of cytomegalovirus exposure and HLA in healthy donors. Whole-study findings and limits: Altogether, some 170 TCR beta chains were recorded as cytomegalovirus-associated. The sole available immune exposure information was CMV serostatus. It was reported that TCR beta sequences correctly inferred the HLA-A and HLA-B alleles for most subjects.

PCR employed 60 Vbeta and 13 Jbeta primers. Generated by immunoSEQ multiplex PCR, the TCRdb table keeps only in-frame clones and is missing some. This table holds around 210,000 clones. Sequenced material: PBMCs. The chain has TRBV27 and TRBJ1-1, with 7 bases that match TRBD1. The clonotype was recovered from a girl aged 2 to 10 in good health and CMV-seropositive. The CDR3 coding sequence is TGTGCCAGCAGTTCTCAAAGAGGGACAGCCCAGGACTTT. It codes for CASSSQRGTAQDF.